The clone carrying this T cell receptor beta chain has a count of ten or more. Its antigen is currently unknown. Arm-PCR with iRepertoire HTBI primers amplified the CDR3 regions for these TCR beta libraries. TCRdb re-derived calls from the multiplex PCR reads in MiXCR, one entry per CDR3 protein. The repertoire has approximately 440,000 distinct CDR3 sequences, around 22% of them found once; the top ten carry around 24%. The sample's time point: persistent/refractory GD, antithyroid drugs over 5 years with positive TRAb. Preparation of the TCR library used RNA extracted from PBMCs. This entry comes from a study of regulatory T cells in long-lasting Graves disease. For the study at large: A definition of persistent Graves' disease required over 5 years of antithyroid drugs plus positive TSH receptor antibodies.

Study findings and constraints: There was favoring of TRBV28, TRBJ1-2 and TRBJ2-5 in persistent disease. Graves' patients with persistent disease showed TCR diversity lower than patients newly diagnosed.

The CDR3 is 15 amino acids. Germline V gene lookup returns CDR1 SGHTA and CDR2 FQGNSA. V was pared by 4 bases and J by 3 bases, with 16 bases between. The chain joins TRBV7-2 to TRBJ2-7, with D tentatively TRBD1 (5 bases). The sample in question was peripheral blood mononuclear cells (PBMCs), obtained when the disease was refractory, from a patient treated with antithyroid drugs. The sequence derives from a female donor with Graves disease. CDR3 region: CASSSSGSVYYEQYF. The CDR3 coding sequence is TGTGCCAGCAGCTCCTCAGGGTCTGTATACTACGAGCAGTACTTC. The entire variable domain, with the rest obtained from reference TRBV7-2 and TRBJ2-7, is as follows: GAGVSQSPSNKVTEKGKDVELRCDPISGHTALYWYRQSLGQGLEFLIYFQGNSAPDKSGLPSDRFSAERTGGSVSTLTIQRTQQEDSAVYLCASSSSGSVYYEQYFGPGTRLTVT.